The 16 T cell receptor beta chains listed next were all sequenced from one sample in a study of blood T cell repertoires in COVID-19. The data were produced by immunoSEQ multiplex PCR, yet TCRdb's version contains in-frame clones alone and is incomplete. The sample lists about 300,000 clones, nearly 90% occurring once. Sequencing used PBMCs or T cells enriched from blood (not recorded which). The receptors shown here come from a woman under 40 who had recovered from COVID-19.

The chain uses TRBV18 and TRBJ1-1; D unclear. Germline V gives CDR1 KGHSH, CDR2 LQKENI. V was cut by 8 bases and J by 2 bases, with 18 bases left in between. The CDR3 contains 15 residues. The CDR3 here is CASLRERAGNTEAFF. For the CDR3, the DNA is TGTGCCAGCCTCCGGGAGAGGGCCGGTAACACTGAAGCTTTCTTT.

The J gene is TRBJ2-2, the V gene TRBV3-1 (or the pseudogene TRBV3-2), with 8 bases identical to TRBD1. Per the germline V gene, CDR1 is LGHDT and CDR2 is YNNKEL (reference sequence). The length of the CDR3 is 15 residues. Trimming removed 4 bases from V and 1 base from J; junction bases left unmatched: 2. DNA for the CDR3: TGTGCCAGCAGCCGACAGGGGTGGAACACCGGGGAGCTGTTTTTT. Amino acid sequence: CASSRQGWNTGELFF.

A single count supports this clone. This rearrangement joins TRBV9 to TRBJ1-2; D may be TRBD1 (6 bases). The CDR3 length is 13 residues. V was pared by 0 bases and J by 7 bases, with 10 bases between. Germline-derived CDR1 and CDR2 are SGDLS and YYNGEE. CDR3 DNA sequence: TGTGCCAGCAGCGTAGAGGCAGGGGTTGGCTACACCTTC. It codes for CASSVEAGVGYTF.

The CDR3 DNA sequence: TGTGCCAGCACTATCAGGGGGAGGCGTAGCAATCAGCCCCAGCATTTT. Its translation: CASTIRGRRSNQPQHF. The chain uses TRBV13 and TRBJ1-5; 7 bases are shared with TRBD1. Looked up from germline, CDR1 is PRHDT and CDR2 is FYEKMQ (reference sequence). The V segment lost 7 bases and the J segment 0 bases; nucleotides outside the gene matches: 9. This CDR3 is 16 amino acids long. Filled out from reference TRBV13 and TRBJ1-5, the complete variable domain reads AAGVIQSPRHLIKEKRETATLKCYPIPRHDTVYWYQQGPGQDPQFLISFYEKMQSDKGSIPDRFSAQQFSDYHSELNMSSLELGDSALYFCASTIRGRRSNQPQHFGDGTRLSIL.

This rearrangement joins TRBV25-1 to TRBJ1-4; D perhaps matches TRBD1 (5 bases). CDR1 and CDR2 from the germline V gene are MGHDK and SYGVNS. This CDR3 region has 14 residues. Trimming removed 3 bases at V and 8 bases at J, with 13 bases between. CDR3 sequence: CASSEAGPVEKLFF. The CDR3, as DNA: TGTGCCAGCAGTGAGGCAGGGCCCGTGGAAAAACTGTTTTTT.

The chain recombines TRBV29-1 with TRBJ1-1; TRBD1 matches at 7 bases. The germline V gene encodes CDR1 SQVTM and CDR2 ANQGSEA. V dropped 6 bases and J dropped 2; count of bases not matched to a gene: 6. The CDR3 contains 13 residues. CDR3 DNA: TGCAGCGTATGCACAGGGGTTAACACTGAAGCTTTCTTT. Encoded protein: CSVCTGVNTEAFF.

The chain couples TRBV6-1 to TRBJ2-1, with D perhaps TRBD1 (5 bases). Germline V gene sequence: CDR1 MNHNS, CDR2 SASEGT. CDR3 length equals 13 residues. V lost 0 bases and J 11 bases, leaving 11 bases between the germline ends. The CDR3 DNA follows: TGTGCCAGCAGTGAAGCGCATGACAGCCAGCAGTTCTTC. Translation gives CASSEAHDSQQFF.

The rearrangement joins TRBV23-1 to TRBJ2-7; D may be TRBD1 (5 bases). TRBV23-1 is an open reading frame whose function is uncertain. V was pared by 6 bases and J by 5 bases, with 17 bases between. The CDR3 has 14 residues. The CDR3 DNA reads TGCGCCAGCAGCCCCGAGACAGCACCCCACGAGCAGTACTTC. This gives the protein CASSPETAPHEQYF.

This chain links TRBV20-1 with TRBJ2-1; TRBD2 matches at 9 bases. The germline gives CDR1 DFQATT, CDR2 SNEGSKA (reference sequence). V was clipped by 3 bases and J by 6 bases; unmatched bases: 6. The CDR3 contains 14 residues. For the CDR3, the DNA is TGCAGTGCTAGTGGCGGGGGGGCCGGCAATGAGCAGTTCTTC. Protein product: CSASGGGAGNEQFF.

The J gene is TRBJ2-1, the V gene TRBV13, with TRBD2 matching over 11 bases. CDR1 and CDR2 from the germline V gene are PRHDT and FYEKMQ (reference sequence). This CDR3 has 18 amino acids. Trimming at V came to 1 base and at J to 4 bases, leaving 9 bases not matched to a gene. The CDR3, as DNA: TGTGCCAGCAGCTTAGAGGTAGCGGGGGGGCCGGGTTACAATGAGCAGTTCTTC. Encoded protein: CASSLEVAGGPGYNEQFF.

V is TRBV19 and J is TRBJ1-5; 7 nucleotides line up with TRBD1. This CDR3 is built from 16 residues. Germline trimming cut 6 bases from V and 2 bases from J; bases unmatched to any gene: 10. Germline V gene data show CDR1 as LNHDA and CDR2 as SQIVND (reference sequence). Written as DNA, the CDR3 is TGTGCCAGTAGAGGGTTAGGGGGCGCGGGCAATCAGCCCCAGCATTTT. It is translated as CASRGLGGAGNQPQHF.

The chain employs TRBV27 and TRBJ2-1; 7 bases fit TRBD2. The germline V gene has CDR1 MNHEY and CDR2 SMNVEV (reference sequence). The CDR3 consists of 13 residues. V lost 4 bases to trimming and J lost 5 bases; unmatched junction nucleotides: 2. CDR3 loop: CASSSGGNNEQFF. CDR3 coding DNA: TGTGCCAGCAGTTCCGGGGGGAACAATGAGCAGTTCTTC.

V gene TRBV11-3 combines with J gene TRBJ2-1; 9 nucleotides align to TRBD1. The V segment lost 5 bases and the J segment 6 bases; nucleotides outside the gene matches: 8. The CDR3 is made up of 15 amino acids. The germline V gene has CDR1 SGHNT and CDR2 YENEEA. CDR3 bases: TGTGCCAGCAGCGGGGATCCGGGACAGGGCAATGAGCAGTTCTTC. It codes for CASSGDPGQGNEQFF.

The chain links TRBV27 to TRBJ1-2, with a possible D match to TRBD1 (5 bases). Trimming took off 5 bases at V and 7 bases at J, with 32 bases between the two ends. Germline V gene lookup returns CDR1 MNHEY and CDR2 SMNVEV (reference sequence). This CDR3 contains 19 residues. CDR3: CASSGGTPGRILLGRGYTF. In nucleotides, the CDR3 is TGTGCCAGCAGTGGGGGGACGCCAGGGAGGATTTTGTTGGGTCGTGGCTACACCTTC.

The chain is built from TRBV30 and TRBJ1-4; 7 bases are a match to TRBD1. CDR3 length: 15 residues. Germline V gene lookup returns CDR1 GTSNPN and CDR2 SVGIG (reference sequence). Trimming at V came to 4 bases and at J to 4 bases, leaving 9 bases not matched to a gene. CDR3 DNA: TGTGCCTGGATGCAGGGACAGACAAATAATGAAAAACTGTTTTTT. Translation gives CAWMQGQTNNEKLFF.

This clone was picked up a small number of times. The chain joins TRBV7-3 to TRBJ1-1, with D possibly matching TRBD1 (5 bases). This CDR3 has 16 residues. V lost 5 bases and J lost 4, with 20 bases in between. Germline V lookup: CDR1 SGHTA, CDR2 FQGTGA. The CDR3 sequence is CASSQGSGYETTEAFF. Here the CDR3 DNA reads TGTGCCAGCAGCCAAGGCTCAGGGTATGAGACCACTGAAGCTTTCTTT.